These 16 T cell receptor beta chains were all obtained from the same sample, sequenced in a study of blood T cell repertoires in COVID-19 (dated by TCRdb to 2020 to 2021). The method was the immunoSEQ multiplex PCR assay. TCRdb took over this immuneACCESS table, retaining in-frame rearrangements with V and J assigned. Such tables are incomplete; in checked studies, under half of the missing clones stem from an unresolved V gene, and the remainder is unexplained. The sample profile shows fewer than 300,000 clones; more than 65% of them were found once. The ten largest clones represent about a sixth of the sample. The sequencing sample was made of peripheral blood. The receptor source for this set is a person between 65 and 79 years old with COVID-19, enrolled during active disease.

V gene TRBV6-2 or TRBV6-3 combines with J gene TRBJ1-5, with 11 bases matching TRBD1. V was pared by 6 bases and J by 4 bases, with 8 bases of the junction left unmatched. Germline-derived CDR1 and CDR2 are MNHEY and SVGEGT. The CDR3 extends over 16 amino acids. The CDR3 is CASSSNRDRGNQPQHF. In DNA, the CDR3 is TGTGCCAGCAGCTCAAACCGGGACAGGGGGAATCAGCCCCAGCATTTT.

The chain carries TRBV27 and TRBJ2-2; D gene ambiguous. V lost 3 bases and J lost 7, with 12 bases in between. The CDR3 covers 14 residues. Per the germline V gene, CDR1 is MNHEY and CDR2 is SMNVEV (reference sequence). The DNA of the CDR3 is TGTGCCAGCAGTTTTTTTCGGGTCAACGGGGAGCTGTTTTTT. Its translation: CASSFFRVNGELFF.

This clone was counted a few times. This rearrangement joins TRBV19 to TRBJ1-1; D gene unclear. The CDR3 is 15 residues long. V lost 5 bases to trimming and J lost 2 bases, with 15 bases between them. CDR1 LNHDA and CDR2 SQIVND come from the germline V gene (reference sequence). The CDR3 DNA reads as TGTGCCAGTAGTGAGCCGAAGAGGCCAAACACTGAAGCTTTCTTT. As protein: CASSEPKRPNTEAFF.

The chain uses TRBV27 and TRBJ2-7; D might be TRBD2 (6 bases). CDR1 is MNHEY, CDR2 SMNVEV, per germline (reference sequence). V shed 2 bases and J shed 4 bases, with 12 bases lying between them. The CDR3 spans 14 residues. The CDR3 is CASSLGGVGYEQYF. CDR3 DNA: TGTGCCAGCAGTTTAGGAGGGGTGGGTTACGAGCAGTACTTC.

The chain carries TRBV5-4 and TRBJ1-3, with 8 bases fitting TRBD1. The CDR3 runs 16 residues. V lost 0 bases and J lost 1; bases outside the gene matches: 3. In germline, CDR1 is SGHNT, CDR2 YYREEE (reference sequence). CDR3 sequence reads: CASSLADRDSGNTIYF. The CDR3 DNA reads TGTGCCAGCAGCTTGGCGGACAGGGATTCTGGAAACACCATATATTTT.

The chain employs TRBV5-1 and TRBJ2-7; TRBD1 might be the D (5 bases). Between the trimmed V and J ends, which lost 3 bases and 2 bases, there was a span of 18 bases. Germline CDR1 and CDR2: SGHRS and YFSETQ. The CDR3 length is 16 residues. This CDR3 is CASSWASGSETYEQYF. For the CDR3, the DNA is TGCGCCAGCAGCTGGGCCTCAGGGTCCGAAACCTACGAGCAGTACTTC.

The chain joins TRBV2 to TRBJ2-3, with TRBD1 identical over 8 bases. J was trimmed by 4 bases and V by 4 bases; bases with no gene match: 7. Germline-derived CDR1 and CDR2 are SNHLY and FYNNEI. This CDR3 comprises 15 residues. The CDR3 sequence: CASSVGRGQADTQYF. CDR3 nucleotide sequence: TGTGCCAGCAGTGTTGGCAGGGGGCAAGCAGATACGCAGTATTTT.

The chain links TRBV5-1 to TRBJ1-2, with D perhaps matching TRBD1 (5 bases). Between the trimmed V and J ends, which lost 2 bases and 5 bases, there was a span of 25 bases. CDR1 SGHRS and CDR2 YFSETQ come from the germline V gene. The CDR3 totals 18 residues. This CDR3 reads CASSFSPSGGTGVYGYTF. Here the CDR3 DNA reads TGCGCCAGCAGCTTCAGTCCAAGCGGGGGAACTGGGGTATATGGCTACACCTTC.

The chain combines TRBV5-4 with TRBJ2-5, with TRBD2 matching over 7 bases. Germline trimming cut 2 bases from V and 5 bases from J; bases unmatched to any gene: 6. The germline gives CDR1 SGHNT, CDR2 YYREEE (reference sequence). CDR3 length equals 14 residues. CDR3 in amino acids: CASSFLGGGETQYF. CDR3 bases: TGTGCCAGCAGCTTTCTGGGCGGGGGTGAGACCCAGTACTTC.

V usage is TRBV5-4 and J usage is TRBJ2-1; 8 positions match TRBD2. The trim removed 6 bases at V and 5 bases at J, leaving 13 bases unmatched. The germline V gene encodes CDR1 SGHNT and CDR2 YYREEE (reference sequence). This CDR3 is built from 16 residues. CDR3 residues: CASTLGAGGPNNEQFF. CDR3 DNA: TGTGCCAGCACCCTTGGGGCGGGGGGACCAAACAATGAGCAGTTCTTC.

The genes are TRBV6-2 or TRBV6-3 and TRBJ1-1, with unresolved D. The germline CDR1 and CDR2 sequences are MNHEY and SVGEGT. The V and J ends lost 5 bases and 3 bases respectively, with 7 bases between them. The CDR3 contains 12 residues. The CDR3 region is CASSPRHTEAFF. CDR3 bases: TGTGCCAGCAGTCCCAGGCACACTGAAGCTTTCTTT.

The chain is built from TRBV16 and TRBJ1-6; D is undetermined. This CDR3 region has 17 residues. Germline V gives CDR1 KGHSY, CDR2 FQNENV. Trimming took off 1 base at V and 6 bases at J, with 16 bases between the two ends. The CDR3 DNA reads TGTGCCAGCAGCCAATTGTCACCGAGCCTACCTAATTCACCCCTCCACTTT. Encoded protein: CASSQLSPSLPNSPLHF.

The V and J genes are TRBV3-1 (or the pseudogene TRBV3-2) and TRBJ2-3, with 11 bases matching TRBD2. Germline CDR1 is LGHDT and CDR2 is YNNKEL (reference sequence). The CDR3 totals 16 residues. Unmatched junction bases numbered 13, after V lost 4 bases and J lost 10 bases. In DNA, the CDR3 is TGTGCCAGCAGCCTAGGACTAGCGGGCCTCGGGGGGGCGCAGTATTTT. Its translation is CASSLGLAGLGGAQYF.

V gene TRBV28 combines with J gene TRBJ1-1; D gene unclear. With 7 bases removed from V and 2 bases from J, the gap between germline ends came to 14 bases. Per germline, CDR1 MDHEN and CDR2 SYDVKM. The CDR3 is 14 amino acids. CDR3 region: CASIKSGFNTEAFF. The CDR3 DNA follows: TGTGCCAGCATCAAGTCCGGGTTCAACACTGAAGCTTTCTTT.

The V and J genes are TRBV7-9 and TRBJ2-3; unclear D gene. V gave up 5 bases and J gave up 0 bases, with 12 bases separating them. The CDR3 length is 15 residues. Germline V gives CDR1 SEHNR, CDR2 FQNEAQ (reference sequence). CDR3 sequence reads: CASSPRSSSTDTQYF. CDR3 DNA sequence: TGTGCCAGCAGCCCGCGCTCCTCTAGCACAGATACGCAGTATTTT.

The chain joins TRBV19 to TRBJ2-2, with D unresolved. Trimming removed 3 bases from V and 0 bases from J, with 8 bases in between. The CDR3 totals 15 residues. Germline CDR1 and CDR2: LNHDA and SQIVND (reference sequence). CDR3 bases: TGTGCCAGTAGTATTTTCGGTACGAACACCGGGGAGCTGTTTTTT. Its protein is CASSIFGTNTGELFF.